This TCR beta chain is drawn from a study of cytomegalovirus exposure and HLA in healthy donors. Remarks on this clone: Its antigen is currently unknown.

Healthy bone marrow donors formed the donor group. Findings and limits, study-wide: TCR beta sequences reportedly predicted most subjects' HLA-A and HLA-B alleles accurately. Roughly uniform sequencing depth across donors was assumed, possibly incorrectly. Researchers counted roughly 160 TCR beta chains as cytomegalovirus-associated.

Vbeta (60) and Jbeta (13) primers were used in the PCR. This table comes from immunoSEQ multiplex PCR, and its TCRdb copy is limited to in-frame clones, with some not included. The repertoire holds 180,000 or so clones, with approximately 84% as singletons. The TCR comes from a girl under 18 in good health and CMV-seropositive. Sequencing was carried out using PBMCs.

The chain's CDR3 is CASSLSAGGVWEQFF. CDR3 sequence (DNA): TGTGCCAGCAGCTTATCTGCGGGAGGGGTTTGGGAGCAGTTCTTC. This sequence joins TRBV7-9 and TRBJ2-1; 9 nucleotides agree with TRBD2. Germline CDR1 SEHNR, CDR2 FQNEAQ (reference sequence). Trimming at V came to 2 bases and at J to 10 bases, leaving 9 bases not matched to a gene. The CDR3 totals 15 residues.